The clone carrying this T cell receptor beta chain was observed at least ten times. CDR3-region Arm-PCR and iRepertoire HTBI primers produced the TCR beta libraries. MiXCR, run by TCRdb on the multiplex PCR reads, gives a single entry per CDR3 protein. The table has about 320,000 distinct CDR3 sequences, over 15% seen once; the top ten hold around 36%. This record belongs to a study of regulatory T cells in long-lasting Graves disease. About the research overall: Those Graves' patients who were newly diagnosed had been on antithyroid drugs under 3 months.

This CDR3 is built from 11 residues. V lost 7 bases, J lost 3 bases, and 7 bases lay in between. Germline CDR1 reads WSHSY; CDR2 reads SAAADI. Time point here: newly diagnosed GD, antithyroid drugs for less than 3 months. Construction of the TCR library relied on RNA isolated from PBMCs. The chain uses TRBV10-2 and TRBJ2-7; D remains unclear. The sequencing used peripheral blood mononuclear cells (PBMCs), collected at new diagnosis, from a patient treated with antithyroid drugs. The TCR originated in a female donor with Graves disease. CDR3 residues: CASTINYEQYF. CDR3 in DNA: TGCGCCAGCACCATTAACTACGAGCAGTACTTC.